This TCR beta chain was retrieved from a study of PD-1 blockade in classical Hodgkin lymphoma. Study-wide results and caveats: The study reported lower baseline TCR diversity in newly diagnosed patients than in healthy donors.

The CDR3 is made up of 14 amino acids. V was trimmed by 0 bases and J by 2 bases, leaving 9 bases between them. Per the germline V gene, CDR1 is SGDLS and CDR2 is YYNGEE. The data were produced by immunoSEQ multiplex PCR, yet TCRdb's version contains in-frame clones alone and is incomplete. The top ten hold 25% of the sample, which has about 13,000 clones, around 80% seen once. Each patient's relapse followed autologous stem cell transplantation, and brentuximab vedotin exposure varied. Remarks on this clone: The antigen is unknown.

The TCR was taken from a human donor with classical Hodgkin lymphoma. The sample in question was peripheral blood mononuclear cells (PBMCs), obtained at baseline. The chain carries TRBV9 and TRBJ2-7; D is undetermined. This CDR3 reads CASSVGQATYEQYF. Written as DNA, the CDR3 is TGTGCCAGCAGCGTAGGCCAGGCTACCTACGAGCAGTACTTC.